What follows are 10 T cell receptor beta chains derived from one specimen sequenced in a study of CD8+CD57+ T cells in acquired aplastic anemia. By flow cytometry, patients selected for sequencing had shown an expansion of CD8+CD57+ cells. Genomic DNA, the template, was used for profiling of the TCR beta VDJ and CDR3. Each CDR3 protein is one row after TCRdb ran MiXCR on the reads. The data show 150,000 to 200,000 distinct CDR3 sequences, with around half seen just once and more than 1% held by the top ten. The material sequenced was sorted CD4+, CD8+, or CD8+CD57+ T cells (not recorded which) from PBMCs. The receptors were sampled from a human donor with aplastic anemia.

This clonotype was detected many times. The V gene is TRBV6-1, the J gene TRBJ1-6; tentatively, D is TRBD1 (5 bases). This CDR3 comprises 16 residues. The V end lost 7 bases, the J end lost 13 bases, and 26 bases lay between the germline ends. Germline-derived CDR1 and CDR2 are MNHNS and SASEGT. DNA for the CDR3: TGTGCCAGCATTGGGGCTGGGGCCTGGGCGGCTTCTCCCCTCCACTTT. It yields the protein CASIGAGAWAASPLHF.

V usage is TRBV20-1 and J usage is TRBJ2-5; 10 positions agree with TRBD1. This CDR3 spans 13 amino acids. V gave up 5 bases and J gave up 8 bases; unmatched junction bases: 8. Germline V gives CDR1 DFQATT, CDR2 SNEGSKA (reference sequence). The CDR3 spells CSAGPGTGETQYF. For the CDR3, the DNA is TGCAGTGCTGGACCCGGGACAGGGGAAACCCAGTACTTC.

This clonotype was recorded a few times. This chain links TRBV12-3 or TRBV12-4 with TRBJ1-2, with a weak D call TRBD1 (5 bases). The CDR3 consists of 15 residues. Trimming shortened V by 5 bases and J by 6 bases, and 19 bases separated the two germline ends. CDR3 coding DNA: TGTGCCAGCAGTCCTCTCGACAGAGTCTGGGATGGCTACACCTTC. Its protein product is CASSPLDRVWDGYTF.

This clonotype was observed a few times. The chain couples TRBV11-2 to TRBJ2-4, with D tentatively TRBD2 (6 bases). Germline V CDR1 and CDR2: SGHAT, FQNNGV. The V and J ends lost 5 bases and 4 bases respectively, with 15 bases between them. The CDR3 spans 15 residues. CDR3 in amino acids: CASSHGTAGKNIQYF. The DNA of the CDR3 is TGTGCCAGCAGCCATGGGACGGCGGGGAAAAACATTCAGTACTTC.

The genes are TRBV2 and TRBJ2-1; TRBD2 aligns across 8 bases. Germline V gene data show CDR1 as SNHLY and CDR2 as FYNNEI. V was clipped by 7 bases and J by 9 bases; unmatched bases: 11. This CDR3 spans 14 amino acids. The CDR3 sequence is CASIKGREAGEQFF. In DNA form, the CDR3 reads TGTGCCAGCATAAAAGGGCGGGAGGCGGGTGAGCAGTTCTTC. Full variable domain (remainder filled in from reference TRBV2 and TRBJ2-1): EPEVTQTPSHQVTQMGQEVILRCVPISNHLYFYWYRQILGQKVEFLVSFYNNEISEKSEIFDDQFSVERPDGSNFTLKIRSTKLEDSAMYFCASIKGREAGEQFFGPGTRLTVL.

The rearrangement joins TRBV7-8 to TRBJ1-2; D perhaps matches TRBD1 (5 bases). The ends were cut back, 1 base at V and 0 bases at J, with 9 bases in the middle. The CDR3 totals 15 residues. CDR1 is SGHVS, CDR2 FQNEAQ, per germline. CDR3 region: CASSLVREANYGYTF. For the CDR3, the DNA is TGTGCCAGCAGCTTAGTCAGGGAAGCTAACTATGGCTACACCTTC.

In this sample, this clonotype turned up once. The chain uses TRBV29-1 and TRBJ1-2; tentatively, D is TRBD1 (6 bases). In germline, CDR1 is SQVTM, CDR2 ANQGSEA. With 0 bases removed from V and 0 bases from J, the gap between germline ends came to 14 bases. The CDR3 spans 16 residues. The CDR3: CSVEERGEGANYGYTF. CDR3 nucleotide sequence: TGCAGCGTTGAAGAGAGGGGGGAGGGAGCTAACTATGGCTACACCTTC.

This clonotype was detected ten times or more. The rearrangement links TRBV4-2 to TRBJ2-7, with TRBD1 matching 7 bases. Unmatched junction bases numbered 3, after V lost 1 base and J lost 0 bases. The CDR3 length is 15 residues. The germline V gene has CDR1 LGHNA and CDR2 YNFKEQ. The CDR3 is CASSQVGQNSYEQYF. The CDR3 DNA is TGTGCCAGCAGCCAAGTGGGACAGAACTCCTACGAGCAGTACTTC.

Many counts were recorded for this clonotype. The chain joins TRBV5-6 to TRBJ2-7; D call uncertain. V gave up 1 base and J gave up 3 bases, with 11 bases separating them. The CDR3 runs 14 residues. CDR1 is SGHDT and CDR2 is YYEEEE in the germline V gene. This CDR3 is CASSLRVNLYEQYF. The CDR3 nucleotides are TGTGCCAGCAGCTTGAGGGTCAACCTCTACGAGCAGTACTTC.

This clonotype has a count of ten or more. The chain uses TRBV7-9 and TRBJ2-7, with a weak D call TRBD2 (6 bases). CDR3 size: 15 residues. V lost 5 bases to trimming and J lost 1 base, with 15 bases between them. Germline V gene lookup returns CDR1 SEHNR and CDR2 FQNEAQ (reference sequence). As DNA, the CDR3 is TGTGCCAGCAGCGGTCTCGGGGGTGCATCCTACGAGCAGTACTTC. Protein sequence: CASSGLGGASYEQYF.